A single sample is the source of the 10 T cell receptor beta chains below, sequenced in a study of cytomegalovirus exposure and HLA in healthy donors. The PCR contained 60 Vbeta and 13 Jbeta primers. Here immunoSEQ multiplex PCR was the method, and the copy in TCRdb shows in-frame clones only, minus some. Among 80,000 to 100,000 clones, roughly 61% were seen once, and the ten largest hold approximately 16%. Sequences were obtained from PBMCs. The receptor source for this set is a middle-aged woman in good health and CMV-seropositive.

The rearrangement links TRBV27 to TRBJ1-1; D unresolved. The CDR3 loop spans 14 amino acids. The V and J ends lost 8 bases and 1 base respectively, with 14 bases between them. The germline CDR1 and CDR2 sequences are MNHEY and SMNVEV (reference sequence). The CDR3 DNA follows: TGTGCCAGCTATATCACCCCCGGGAACACTGAAGCTTTCTTT. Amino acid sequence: CASYITPGNTEAFF.

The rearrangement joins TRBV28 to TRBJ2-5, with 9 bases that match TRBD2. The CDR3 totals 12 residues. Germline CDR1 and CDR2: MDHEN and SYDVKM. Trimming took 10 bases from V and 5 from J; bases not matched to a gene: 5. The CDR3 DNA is TGTGCCACCCGGACTAGCGTGGAGACCCAGTACTTC. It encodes CATRTSVETQYF.

The CDR3 bases are TGCAGCGTTGTCCCGGGACTAGCGGACACAGATACGCAGTATTTT. Amino acids: CSVVPGLADTDTQYF. This rearrangement joins TRBV29-1 to TRBJ2-3; 11 positions agree with TRBD2. The CDR3 loop spans 15 amino acids. Germline CDR1 SQVTM, CDR2 ANQGSEA. V shed 4 bases, J shed 2 bases, and the junction held 5 bases outside the gene matches.

The CDR3 nucleotides read TGCAGCGTTGGAGTCCTAGACGGGGAAAAACTGTTTTTT. The encoded protein is CSVGVLDGEKLFF. The chain has TRBV29-1 and TRBJ1-4, with D unresolved. Between the trimmed V and J ends, which lost 4 bases and 8 bases, there was a span of 14 bases. This CDR3 is 13 amino acids long. Germline V lookup: CDR1 SQVTM, CDR2 ANQGSEA.

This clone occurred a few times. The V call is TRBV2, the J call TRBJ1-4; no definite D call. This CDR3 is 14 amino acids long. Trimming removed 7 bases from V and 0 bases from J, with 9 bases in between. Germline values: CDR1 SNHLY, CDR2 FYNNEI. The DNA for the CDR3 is TGTGCCAGCACCAAAGAGGCAACTAATGAAAAACTGTTTTTT. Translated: CASTKEATNEKLFF. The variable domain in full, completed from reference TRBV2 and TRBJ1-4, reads EPEVTQTPSHQVTQMGQEVILRCVPISNHLYFYWYRQILGQKVEFLVSFYNNEISEKSEIFDDQFSVERPDGSNFTLKIRSTKLEDSAMYFCASTKEATNEKLFFGSGTQLSVL.

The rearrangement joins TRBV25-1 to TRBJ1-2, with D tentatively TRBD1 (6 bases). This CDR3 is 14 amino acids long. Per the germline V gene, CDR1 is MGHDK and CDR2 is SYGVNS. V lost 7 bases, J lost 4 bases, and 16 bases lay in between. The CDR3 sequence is CASTPGDRFYGYTF. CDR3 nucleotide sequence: TGTGCCAGCACCCCGGGTGACAGGTTCTATGGCTACACCTTC.

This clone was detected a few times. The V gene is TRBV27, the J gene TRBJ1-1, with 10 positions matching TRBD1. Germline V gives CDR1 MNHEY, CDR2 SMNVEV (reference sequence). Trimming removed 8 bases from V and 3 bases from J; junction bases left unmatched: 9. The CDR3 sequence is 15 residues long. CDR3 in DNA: TGTGCCAGCGGCCTTCCTGGGACAGGGGACACTGAAGCTTTCTTT. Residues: CASGLPGTGDTEAFF.

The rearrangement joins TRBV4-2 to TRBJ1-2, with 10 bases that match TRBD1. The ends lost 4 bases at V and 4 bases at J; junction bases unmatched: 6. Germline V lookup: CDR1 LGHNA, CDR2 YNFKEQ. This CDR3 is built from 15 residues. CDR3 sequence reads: CASSRQGTGAYGYTF. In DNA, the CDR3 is TGTGCCAGCAGCCGGCAGGGGACAGGGGCCTATGGCTACACCTTC.

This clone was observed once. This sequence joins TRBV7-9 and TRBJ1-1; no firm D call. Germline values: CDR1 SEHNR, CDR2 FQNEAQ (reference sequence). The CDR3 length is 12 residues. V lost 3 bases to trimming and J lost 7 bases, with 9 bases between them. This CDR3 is CASSLTGNEAFF. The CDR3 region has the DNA TGTGCCAGCAGCTTGACGGGAAATGAAGCTTTCTTT. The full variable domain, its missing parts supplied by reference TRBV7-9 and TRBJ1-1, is DTGVSQNPRHKITKRGQNVTFRCDPISEHNRLYWYRQTLGQGPEFLTYFQNEAQLEKSRLLSDRFSAERPKGSFSTLEIQRTEQGDSAMYLCASSLTGNEAFFGQGTRLTVV.

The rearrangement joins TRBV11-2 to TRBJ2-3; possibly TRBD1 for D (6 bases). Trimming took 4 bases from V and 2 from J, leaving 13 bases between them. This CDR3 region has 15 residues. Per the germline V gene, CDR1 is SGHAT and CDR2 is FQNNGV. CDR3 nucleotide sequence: TGTGCCAGCAGCTCCTCCAGGGGACACACAGATACGCAGTATTTT. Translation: CASSSSRGHTDTQYF.